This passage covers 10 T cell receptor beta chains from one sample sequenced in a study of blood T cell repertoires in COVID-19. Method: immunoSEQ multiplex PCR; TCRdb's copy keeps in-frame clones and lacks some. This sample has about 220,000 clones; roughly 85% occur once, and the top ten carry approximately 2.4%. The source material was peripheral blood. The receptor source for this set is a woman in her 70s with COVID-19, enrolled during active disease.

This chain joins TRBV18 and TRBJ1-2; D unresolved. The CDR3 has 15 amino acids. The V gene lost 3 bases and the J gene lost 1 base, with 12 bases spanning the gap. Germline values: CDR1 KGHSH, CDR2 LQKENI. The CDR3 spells CASSPPGSSNYGYTF. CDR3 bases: TGTGCCAGCTCACCCCCGGGATCTAGTAACTATGGCTACACCTTC.

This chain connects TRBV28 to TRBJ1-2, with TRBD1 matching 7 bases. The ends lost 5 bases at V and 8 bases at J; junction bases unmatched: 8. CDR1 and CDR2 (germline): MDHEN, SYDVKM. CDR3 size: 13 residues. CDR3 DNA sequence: TGTGCCAGCAGTCCTCGAAGGGGGCAAGGCTACACCTTC. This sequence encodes CASSPRRGQGYTF.

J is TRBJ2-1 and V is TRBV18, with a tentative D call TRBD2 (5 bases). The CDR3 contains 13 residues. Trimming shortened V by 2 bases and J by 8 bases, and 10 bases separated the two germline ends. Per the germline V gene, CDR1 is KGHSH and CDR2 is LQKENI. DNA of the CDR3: TGTGCCAGCTCACCATCGAGGGCCGATGAGCAGTTCTTC. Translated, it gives CASSPSRADEQFF. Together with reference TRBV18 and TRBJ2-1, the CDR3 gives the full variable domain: NAGVMQNPRHLVRRRGQEARLRCSPMKGHSHVYWYRQLPEEGLKFMVYLQKENIIDESGMPKERFSAEFPKEGPSILRIQQVVRGDSAAYFCASSPSRADEQFFGPGTRLTVL.

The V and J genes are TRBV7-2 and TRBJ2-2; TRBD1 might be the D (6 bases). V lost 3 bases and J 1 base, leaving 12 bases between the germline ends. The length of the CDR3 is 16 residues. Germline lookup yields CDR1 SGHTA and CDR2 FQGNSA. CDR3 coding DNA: TGTGCCAGCAGCTTTCAGGGGCAAGAGAACACCGGGGAGCTGTTTTTT. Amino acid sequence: CASSFQGQENTGELFF.

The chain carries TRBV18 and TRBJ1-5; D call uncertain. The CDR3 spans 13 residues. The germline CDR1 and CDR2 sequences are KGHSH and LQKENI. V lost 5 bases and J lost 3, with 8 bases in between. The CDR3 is CASSVEVNQPQHF. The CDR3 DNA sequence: TGTGCCAGCTCAGTAGAGGTCAATCAGCCCCAGCATTTT.

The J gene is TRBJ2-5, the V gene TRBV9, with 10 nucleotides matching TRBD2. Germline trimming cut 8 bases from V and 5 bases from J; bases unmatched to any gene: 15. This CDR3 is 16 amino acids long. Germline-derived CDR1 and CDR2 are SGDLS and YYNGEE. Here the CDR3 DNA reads TGTGCCAGTGGCCAGGTCGTTGGTAGCGGGAGGGAGACCCAGTACTTC. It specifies CASGQVVGSGRETQYF.

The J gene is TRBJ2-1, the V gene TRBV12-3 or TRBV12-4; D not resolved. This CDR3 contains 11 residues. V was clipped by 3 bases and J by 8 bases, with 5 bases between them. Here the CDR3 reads CASSLGDEQFF. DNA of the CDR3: TGTGCCAGCAGTTTGGGCGATGAGCAGTTCTTC.

CDR3 sequence: CASSPSQRENYGYTF. In DNA, the CDR3 is TGTGCCAGCAGCCCATCCCAGCGGGAGAACTATGGCTACACCTTC. This chain connects TRBV11-3 to TRBJ1-2, with D hard to call. Germline V gene lookup returns CDR1 SGHNT and CDR2 YENEEA. Deletions cut 5 bases from V and 2 bases from J, with 15 bases between. The CDR3 sequence is 15 residues long. The entire variable domain, with the rest obtained from reference TRBV11-3 and TRBJ1-2, is as follows: EAGVVQSPRYKIIEKKQPVAFWCNPISGHNTLYWYLQNLGQGPELLIRYENEEAVDDSQLPKDRFSAERLKGVDSTLKIQPAELGDSAVYLCASSPSQRENYGYTFGSGTRLTVV.

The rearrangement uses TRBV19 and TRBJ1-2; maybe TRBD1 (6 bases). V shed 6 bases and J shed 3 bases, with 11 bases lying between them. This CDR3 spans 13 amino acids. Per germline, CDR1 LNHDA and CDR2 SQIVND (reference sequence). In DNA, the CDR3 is TGTGCCAGTAGCCAGGGGAGGGACTATGGCTACACCTTC. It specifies CASSQGRDYGYTF.

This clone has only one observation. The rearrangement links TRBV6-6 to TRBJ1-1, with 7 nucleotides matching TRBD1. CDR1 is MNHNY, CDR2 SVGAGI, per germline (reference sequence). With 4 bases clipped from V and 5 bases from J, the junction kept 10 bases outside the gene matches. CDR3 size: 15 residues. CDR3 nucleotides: TGTGCCAGCAGTTTGCAGCGACAGGGTTGGACTGAAGCTTTCTTT. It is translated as CASSLQRQGWTEAFF.